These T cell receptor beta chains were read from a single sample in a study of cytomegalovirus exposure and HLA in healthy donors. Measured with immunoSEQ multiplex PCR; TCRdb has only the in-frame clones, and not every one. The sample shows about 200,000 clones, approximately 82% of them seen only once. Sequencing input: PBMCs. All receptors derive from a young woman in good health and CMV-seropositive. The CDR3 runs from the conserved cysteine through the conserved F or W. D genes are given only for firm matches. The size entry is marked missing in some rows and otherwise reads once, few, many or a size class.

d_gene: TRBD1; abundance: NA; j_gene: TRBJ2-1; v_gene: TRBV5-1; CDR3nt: TGCGCCAGCAGCTCAACAAAATCGGGACAGTCCGACAATGAGCAGTTCTTC; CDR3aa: CASSSTKSGQSDNEQFF
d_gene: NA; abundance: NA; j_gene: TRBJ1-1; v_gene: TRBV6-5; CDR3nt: TGTGCCAGCAGTTACTATGGGGGCAGGGCCACTGAAGCTTTCTTT; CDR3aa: CASSYYGGRATEAFF
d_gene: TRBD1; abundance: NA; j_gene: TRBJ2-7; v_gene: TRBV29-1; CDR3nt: TGCAGCGTTGGTCTACTGACAGGGGGAGGCTACGAGCAGTACTTC; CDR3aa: CSVGLLTGGGYEQYF
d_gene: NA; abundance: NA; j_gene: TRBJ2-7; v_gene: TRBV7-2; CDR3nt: TGTGCCAGCAGCTTACGGAGACTAAGTGGCTACGAGCAGTACTTC; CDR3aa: CASSLRRLSGYEQYF
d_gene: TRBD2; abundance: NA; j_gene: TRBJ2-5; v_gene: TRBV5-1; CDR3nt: TGCGCCAGTACCTTACCTTTCGGGACTAGCGGGAGTGGAGAGACCCAGTACTTC; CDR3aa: CASTLPFGTSGSGETQYF
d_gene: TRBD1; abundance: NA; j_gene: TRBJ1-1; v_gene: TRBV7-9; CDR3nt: TGTGCCAGCAGCTCCCTTCTGGACAGGGAAGATTTAAGGAGAACTGAAGCTTTCTTT; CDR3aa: CASSSLLDREDLRRTEAFF
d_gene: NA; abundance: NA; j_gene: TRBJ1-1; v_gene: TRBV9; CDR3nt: TGTGCCAGCAGCCCCACAGGGAACACTGAAGCTTTCTTT; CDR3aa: CASSPTGNTEAFF
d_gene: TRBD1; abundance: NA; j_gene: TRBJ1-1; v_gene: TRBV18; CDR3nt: TGTGCCAGCTCACCTCTGGGAAACAGGGGTGAAGCTTTCTTT; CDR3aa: CASSPLGNRGEAFF
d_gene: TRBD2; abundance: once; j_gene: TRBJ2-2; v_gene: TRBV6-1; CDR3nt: TGTGCCGGCCGGACTAGCGGAACCGGGGAGCTGTTTTTT; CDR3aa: CAGRTSGTGELFF
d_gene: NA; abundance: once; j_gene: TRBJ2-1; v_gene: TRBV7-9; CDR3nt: TGTGCCAGCAGCTTAGCGGACGGGCGGGGCATTGACAATGAGCAGTTCTTC; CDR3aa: CASSLADGRGIDNEQFF
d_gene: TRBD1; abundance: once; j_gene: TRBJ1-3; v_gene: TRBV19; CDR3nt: TGTGCCAGTAGTACGGACAGGGTCTCTGGAAACACCATATATTTT; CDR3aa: CASSTDRVSGNTIYF
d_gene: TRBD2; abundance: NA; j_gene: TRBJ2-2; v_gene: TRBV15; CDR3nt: TGTGCCACCAGCAGAGGACCTAGCGGCCACCCCCTCGGTACCGGGGAGCTGTTTTTT; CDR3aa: CATSRGPSGHPLGTGELFF
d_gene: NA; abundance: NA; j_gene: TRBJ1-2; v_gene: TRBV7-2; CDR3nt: TGTGCCAGCAGCTCAAATGGGGATTTGTACACTAGAGGCTACACCTTC; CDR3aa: CASSSNGDLYTRGYTF
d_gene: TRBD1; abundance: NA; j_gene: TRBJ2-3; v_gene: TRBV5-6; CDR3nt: TGTGCCAGCAGCGCGACAGGGTTTGATGTAGATACGCAGTATTTT; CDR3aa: CASSATGFDVDTQYF
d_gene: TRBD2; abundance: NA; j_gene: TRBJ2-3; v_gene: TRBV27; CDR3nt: TGTGCCAGCACCCCGGGACTAGCGGGAGCTACGCAGTATTTT; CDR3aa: CASTPGLAGATQYF
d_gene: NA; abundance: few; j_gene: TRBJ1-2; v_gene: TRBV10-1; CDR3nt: TGCGCCAGAAGGGGTTGTGGCTACACCTTC; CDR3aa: CARRGCGYTF
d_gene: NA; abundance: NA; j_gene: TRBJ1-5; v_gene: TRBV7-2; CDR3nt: TGTGCCAGCAGCCCCATTAGGGGGCAGCCCCAGCATTTT; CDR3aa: CASSPIRGQPQHF
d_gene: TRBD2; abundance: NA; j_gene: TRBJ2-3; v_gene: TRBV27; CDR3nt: TGTGCCAGCAGGGCAGGACTAGCGGGAGAAGCAAGCACAGATACGCAGTATTTT; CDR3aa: CASRAGLAGEASTDTQYF
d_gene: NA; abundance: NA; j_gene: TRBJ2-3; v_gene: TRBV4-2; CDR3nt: TGTGCCAGCAGCCAAGGATGGGAAGGTCTCGGGGCGCAGTATTTT; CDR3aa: CASSQGWEGLGAQYF
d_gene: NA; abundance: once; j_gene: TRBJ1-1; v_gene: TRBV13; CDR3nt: TGTGCCAGCAGCTCGGACAGTACGACTGGGGACACTGAAGCTTTCTTT; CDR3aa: CASSSDSTTGDTEAFF
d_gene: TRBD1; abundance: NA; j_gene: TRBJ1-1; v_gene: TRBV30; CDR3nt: TGTGCCTGGAGTGCACATACCCGACAGGGCGAAGCTTTCTTT; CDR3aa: CAWSAHTRQGEAFF
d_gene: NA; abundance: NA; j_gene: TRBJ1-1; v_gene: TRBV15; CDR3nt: TGTGCCACCAGCAGTAGACAGAACACTGAAGCTTTCTTT; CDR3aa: CATSSRQNTEAFF
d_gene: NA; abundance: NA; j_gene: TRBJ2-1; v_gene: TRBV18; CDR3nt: TGTGCCAGCTCACGAACCGGGACTCCAGACTCCGAGCAGTTCTTC; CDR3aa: CASSRTGTPDSEQFF
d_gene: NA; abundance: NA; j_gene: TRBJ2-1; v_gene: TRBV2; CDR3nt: TGTGCCAGCAGATACGTAGCGTCTGAGCAGTTCTTC; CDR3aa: CASRYVASEQFF
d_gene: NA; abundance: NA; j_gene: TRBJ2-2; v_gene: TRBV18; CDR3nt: TGTGCCAGCTCACCATCCGGGACGGAGGGGTCCGGGGAGCTGTTTTTT; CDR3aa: CASSPSGTEGSGELFF
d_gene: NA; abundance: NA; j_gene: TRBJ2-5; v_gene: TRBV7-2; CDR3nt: TGTGCCAGCAGTCGCGGGATTCAAGAGACCCAGTACTTC; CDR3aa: CASSRGIQETQYF
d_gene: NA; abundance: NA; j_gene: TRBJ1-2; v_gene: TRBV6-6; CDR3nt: TGTGCCAGCAGTTACTCTGGGGAGGGAACTTATGGCTACACCTTC; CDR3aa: CASSYSGEGTYGYTF
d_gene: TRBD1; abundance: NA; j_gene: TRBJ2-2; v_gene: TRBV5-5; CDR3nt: TGTGCCAGCAGCTTAACCAGGGGGACCGGGGAGCTGTTTTTT; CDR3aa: CASSLTRGTGELFF
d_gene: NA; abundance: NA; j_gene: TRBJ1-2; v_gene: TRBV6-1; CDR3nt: TGTGCCAGCTCGGCTGGGGCTACTAACTATGGCTACACCTTC; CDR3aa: CASSAGATNYGYTF
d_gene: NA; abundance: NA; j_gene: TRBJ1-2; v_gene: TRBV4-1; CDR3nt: TGCGCCAGCAGCCAAGTCAGGGCCAACTATGGCTACACCTTC; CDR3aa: CASSQVRANYGYTF
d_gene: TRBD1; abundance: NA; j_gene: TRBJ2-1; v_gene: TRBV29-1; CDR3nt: TGCAGCGTCACGGACAGGGGTACTGGGGATGAGCAGTTCTTC; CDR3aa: CSVTDRGTGDEQFF
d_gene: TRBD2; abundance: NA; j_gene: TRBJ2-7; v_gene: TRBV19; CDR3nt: TGTGCCAGTAGTCCTCCCCGGGGAGGGACGATAAGAAAGCAGTACTTC; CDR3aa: CASSPPRGGTIRKQYF
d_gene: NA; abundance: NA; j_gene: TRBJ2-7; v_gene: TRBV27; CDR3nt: TGTGCCAGCAGTTTCGGCGGCAGCTCCTACGAGCAGTACTTC; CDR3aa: CASSFGGSSYEQYF
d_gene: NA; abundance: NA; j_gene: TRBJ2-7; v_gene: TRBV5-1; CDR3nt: TGCGCCAGCAGCCCTCAGCCGACAGGAGCCTACGAGCAGTACTTC; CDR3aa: CASSPQPTGAYEQYF
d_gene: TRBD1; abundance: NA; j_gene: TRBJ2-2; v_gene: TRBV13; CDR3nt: TGTGCCAGCAGCGCGCAGGGGGTTAGCGACGGGGAGCTGTTTTTT; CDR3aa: CASSAQGVSDGELFF
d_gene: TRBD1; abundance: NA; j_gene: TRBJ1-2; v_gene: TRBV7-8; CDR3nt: TGTGCCAGCAGCTTATTAACGGGACAGGGGGCCCATGGCTACACCTTC; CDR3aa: CASSLLTGQGAHGYTF
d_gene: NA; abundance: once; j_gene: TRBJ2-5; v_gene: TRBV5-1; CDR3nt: TGCGCCAGCAGCCGACAGATACACGGGGAGACCCAGTACTTC; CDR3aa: CASSRQIHGETQYF
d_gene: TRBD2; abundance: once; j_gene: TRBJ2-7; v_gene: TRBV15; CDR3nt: TGTGCCACCAGCAGAGATCCCGGGAGGGGCTACGAGCAGTACTTC; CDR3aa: CATSRDPGRGYEQYF
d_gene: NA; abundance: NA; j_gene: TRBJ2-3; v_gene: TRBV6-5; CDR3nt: TGTGCCAGCAGTTATAGTAGCCTAGGCACAGATACGCAGTATTTT; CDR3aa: CASSYSSLGTDTQYF
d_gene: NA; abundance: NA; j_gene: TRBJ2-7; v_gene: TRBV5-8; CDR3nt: TGTGCCAGCAGCACCGGGCAGGGTTCCTACGAGCAGTACTTC; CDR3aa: CASSTGQGSYEQYF
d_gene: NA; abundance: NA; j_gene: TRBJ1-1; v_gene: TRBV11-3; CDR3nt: TGTGCCAGCGCTTTGGCAGGGGCGAACACTGAAGCTTTCTTT; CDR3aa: CASALAGANTEAFF
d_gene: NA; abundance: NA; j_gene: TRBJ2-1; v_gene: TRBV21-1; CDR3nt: TGTGCCAGCAGGGGAAGCGGGAGGGCCTTTGGAGATGAGCAGTTCTTC; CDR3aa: CASRGSGRAFGDEQFF